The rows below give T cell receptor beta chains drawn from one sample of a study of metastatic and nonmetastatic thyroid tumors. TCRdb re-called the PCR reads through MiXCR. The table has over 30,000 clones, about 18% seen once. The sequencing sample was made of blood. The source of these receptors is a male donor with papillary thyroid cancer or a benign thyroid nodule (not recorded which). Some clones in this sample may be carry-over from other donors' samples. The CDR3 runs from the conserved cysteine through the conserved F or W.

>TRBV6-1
CASGDRGRRDYGYTF
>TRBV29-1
CSVGVGLGGYTF
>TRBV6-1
CASSLQGDGYTF
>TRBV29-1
CSVVRQMNTEAFF
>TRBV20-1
CSARGGDSQETQYF
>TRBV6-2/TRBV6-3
CASSYLNYNEQFF
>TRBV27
CASSLAGRDTEAFF
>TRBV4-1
CASSQVPGSNQPQHF
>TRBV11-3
CASSPPTSGTYNEQFF
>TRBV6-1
CASGRNKGGLGNEQFF
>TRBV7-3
CASSPRPNTGELFF
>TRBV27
CASSFLRQGFLGYTF
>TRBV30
CAWSRTGADEKLFF
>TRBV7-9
CASSFGPHGGELFF
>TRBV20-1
CSARSPTFNEQYF
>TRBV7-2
CALPGPLRAGELFF
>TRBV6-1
CASSQQGGGQPQHF
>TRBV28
CASSPYRGGGPTVEQFF
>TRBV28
CASSWDRSYEQYF
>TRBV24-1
CATSGASDIDPQYF
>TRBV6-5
CASSSKLGQFSGNTIYF
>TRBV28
CASSPLYGGVNGYTF